Shown below are 4 T cell receptor beta chains from a single sample sequenced in a study of somatic mutations in cytotoxic T cells in rheumatoid arthritis. Using immunoSEQ multiplex PCR, the repertoire was profiled, and TCRdb retains in-frame clones only, with some absent. The data show 15,000 to 20,000 clones, approximately 77% seen once. Sequencing input: CD8+ T cells sorted from blood. The receptor source for this set is an adult with rheumatoid arthritis.

The table lists this clone with a count of one. The genes are TRBV7-9 and TRBJ1-1; D gene uncertain. The V end was cut by 6 bases, the J end by 8 bases, with 10 bases between. CDR1 and CDR2 from the germline V gene are SEHNR and FQNEAQ (reference sequence). This CDR3 has 11 residues. The CDR3 DNA is TGTGCCAGCAGGCCGAGTGAGGAAGCTTTCTTT. Translating it yields CASRPSEEAFF.

The rearrangement links TRBV28 to TRBJ1-4; no firm D call. The V and J ends lost 6 bases and 2 bases respectively, with 19 bases between them. The CDR3 length is 17 residues. CDR1 is MDHEN and CDR2 is SYDVKM in the germline V gene. CDR3 loop: CASREPRRGPTNEKLFF. The CDR3 DNA reads TGTGCCAGCAGAGAACCCCGGAGAGGTCCGACTAATGAAAAACTGTTTTTT.

This clone was observed a single time. The chain has TRBV2 and TRBJ2-6, with D unresolved. The ends were cut back, 8 bases at V and 0 bases at J, with 8 bases in the middle. Looked up from germline, CDR1 is SNHLY and CDR2 is FYNNEI. The CDR3 sequence is 14 residues long. As DNA, the CDR3 is TGTGCCAGCGACCGCCGCTCTGGGGCCAACGTCCTGACTTTC. This translates into CASDRRSGANVLTF. Combining the CDR3 with reference TRBV2 and TRBJ2-6 gives the whole variable domain EPEVTQTPSHQVTQMGQEVILRCVPISNHLYFYWYRQILGQKVEFLVSFYNNEISEKSEIFDDQFSVERPDGSNFTLKIRSTKLEDSAMYFCASDRRSGANVLTFGAGSRLTVL.

This chain connects TRBV6-1 to TRBJ1-3; D is ambiguous. There are 15 residues in the CDR3. The germline CDR1 and CDR2 sequences are MNHNS and SASEGT. V lost 2 bases, J lost 0 bases, and 8 bases lay in between. Here the CDR3 reads CASSELEASGNTIYF. The CDR3 bases are TGTGCCAGCAGTGAATTGGAGGCCTCTGGAAACACCATATATTTT.